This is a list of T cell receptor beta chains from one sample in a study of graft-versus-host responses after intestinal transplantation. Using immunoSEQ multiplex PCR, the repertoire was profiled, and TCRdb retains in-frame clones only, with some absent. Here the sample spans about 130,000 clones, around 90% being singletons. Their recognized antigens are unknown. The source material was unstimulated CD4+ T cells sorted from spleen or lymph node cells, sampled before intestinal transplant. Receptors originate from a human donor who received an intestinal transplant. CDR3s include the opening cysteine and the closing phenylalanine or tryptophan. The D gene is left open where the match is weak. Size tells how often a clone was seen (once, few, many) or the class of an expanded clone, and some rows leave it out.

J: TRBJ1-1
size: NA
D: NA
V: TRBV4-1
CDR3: CASSPGPPGRRVNTEAFF
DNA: TGCGCCAGCAGCCCGGGCCCGCCGGGCCGCAGGGTGAACACTGAAGCTTTCTTT

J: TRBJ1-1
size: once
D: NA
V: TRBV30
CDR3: CAWSVPGRRKNTEAFF
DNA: TGTGCCTGGAGTGTGCCGGGCCGAAGAAAGAACACTGAAGCTTTCTTT

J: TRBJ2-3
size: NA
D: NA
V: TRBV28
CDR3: CASSGSMFGTDTQYF
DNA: TGTGCCAGCAGCGGGAGTATGTTTGGGACAGATACGCAGTATTTT

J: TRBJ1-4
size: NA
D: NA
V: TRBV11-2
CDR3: CASSLGTATNEKLFF
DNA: TGTGCCAGCAGCTTGGGAACAGCAACTAATGAAAAACTGTTTTTT

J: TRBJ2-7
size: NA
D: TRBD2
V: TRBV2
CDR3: CASRAGLAGAREQYF
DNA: TGTGCCAGCAGAGCGGGACTAGCGGGAGCTCGCGAGCAGTACTTC

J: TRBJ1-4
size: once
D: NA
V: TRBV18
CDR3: CASSPQGPLQREKLFF
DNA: TGTGCCAGCTCACCTCAGGGACCCCTTCAGCGGGAAAAACTGTTTTTT

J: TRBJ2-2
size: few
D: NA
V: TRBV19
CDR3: CASSIEWITGELFF
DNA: TGTGCCAGTAGTATCGAGTGGATCACCGGGGAGCTGTTTTTT

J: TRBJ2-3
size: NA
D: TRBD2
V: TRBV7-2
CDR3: CASSPGLAADTQYF
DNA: TGTGCCAGCAGCCCAGGACTAGCGGCAGATACGCAGTATTTT

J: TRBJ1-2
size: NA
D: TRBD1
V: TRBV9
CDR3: CASSVGSGGLYGYTF
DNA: TGTGCCAGCAGCGTAGGGTCAGGGGGTCTTTATGGCTACACCTTC

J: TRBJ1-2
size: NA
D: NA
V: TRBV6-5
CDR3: CASSYMTDSPYGYTF
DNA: TGTGCCAGCAGTTATATGACCGACAGCCCCTATGGCTACACCTTC

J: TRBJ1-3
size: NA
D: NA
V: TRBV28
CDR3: CASSAPGNTIYF
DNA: TGTGCCAGCAGTGCCCCTGGAAACACCATATATTTT

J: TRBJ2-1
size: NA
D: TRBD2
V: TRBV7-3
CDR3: CASSQLRHRLAGSYNEQFF
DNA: TGTGCCAGCAGCCAACTCAGACACCGACTAGCGGGAAGTTACAATGAGCAGTTCTTC

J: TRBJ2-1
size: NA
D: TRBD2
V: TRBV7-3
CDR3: CASSPGGSGRAYNEQFF
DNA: TGTGCCAGCAGCCCCGGGGGTAGCGGGAGGGCCTACAATGAGCAGTTCTTC

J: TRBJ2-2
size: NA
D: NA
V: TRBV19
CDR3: CASAPRGSGYTGELFF
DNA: TGTGCCAGCGCACCTCGGGGTAGCGGATACACCGGGGAGCTGTTTTTT

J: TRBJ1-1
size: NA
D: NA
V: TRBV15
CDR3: CATSRRMNTEAFF
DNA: TGTGCCACCAGCAGACGGATGAACACTGAAGCTTTCTTT

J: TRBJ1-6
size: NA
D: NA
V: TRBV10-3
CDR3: CAISVSLSPLHF
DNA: TGTGCCATCAGTGTTTCTTTGTCACCCCTCCACTTT

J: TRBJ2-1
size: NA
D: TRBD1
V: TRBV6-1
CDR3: CASSPRQGGHEQFF
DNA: TGTGCCAGCAGTCCCAGACAGGGGGGGCATGAGCAGTTCTTC

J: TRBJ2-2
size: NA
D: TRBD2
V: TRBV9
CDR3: CASSEGLAGWTGELFF
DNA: TGTGCCAGCAGCGAGGGACTAGCGGGATGGACCGGGGAGCTGTTTTTT

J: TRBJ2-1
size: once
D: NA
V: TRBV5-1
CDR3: CASSAPGSEQFF
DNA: TGCGCCAGCAGCGCCCCCGGGAGTGAGCAGTTCTTC

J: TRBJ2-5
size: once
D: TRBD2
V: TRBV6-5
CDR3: CASSYSGRELEETQYF
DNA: TGTGCCAGCAGTTACTCGGGGCGGGAGCTTGAAGAGACCCAGTACTTC

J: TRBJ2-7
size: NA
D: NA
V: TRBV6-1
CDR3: CASSPEPGGSYEQYF
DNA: TGTGCCAGCAGCCCAGAACCCGGGGGTTCCTACGAGCAGTACTTC

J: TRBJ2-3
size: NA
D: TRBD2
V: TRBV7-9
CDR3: CASSTGLALSTDTQYF
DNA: TGTGCCAGCAGCACGGGACTAGCGTTGAGCACAGATACGCAGTATTTT

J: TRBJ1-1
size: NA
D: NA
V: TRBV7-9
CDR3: CASRLGDMNTEAFF
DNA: TGTGCCAGCAGGTTGGGTGACATGAACACTGAAGCTTTCTTT

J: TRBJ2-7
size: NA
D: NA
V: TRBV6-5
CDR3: CASSRTGDYEQYF
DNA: TGTGCCAGCAGTCGGACCGGCGACTACGAGCAGTACTTC

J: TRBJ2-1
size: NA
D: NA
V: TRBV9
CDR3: CASSVEAQGLSYNEQFF
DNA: TGTGCCAGCAGCGTAGAAGCCCAGGGGCTATCCTACAATGAGCAGTTCTTC

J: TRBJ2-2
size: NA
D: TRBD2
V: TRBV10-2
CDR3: CASNPGTSGRTGELFF
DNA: TGCGCCAGCAACCCCGGGACTAGCGGGAGGACCGGGGAGCTGTTTTTT

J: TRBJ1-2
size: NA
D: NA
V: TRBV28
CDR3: CASSHLEGYTF
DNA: TGTGCCAGCAGTCACTTAGAGGGCTACACCTTC

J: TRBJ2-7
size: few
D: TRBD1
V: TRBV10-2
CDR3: CASSQTGYEQYF
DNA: TGCGCCAGCAGCCAGACAGGGTACGAGCAGTACTTC

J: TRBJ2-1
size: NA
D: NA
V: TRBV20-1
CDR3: CSALTSIEFF
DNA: TGCAGTGCCTTGACTAGTATCGAGTTCTTC

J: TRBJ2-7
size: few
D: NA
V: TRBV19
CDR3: CASSIRYKPYEQYF
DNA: TGTGCCAGTAGTATTAGGTACAAACCCTACGAGCAGTACTTC

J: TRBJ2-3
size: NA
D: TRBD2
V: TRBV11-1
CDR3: CASSPRLAGAEDTQYF
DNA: TGTGCCAGCAGCCCTAGACTAGCGGGAGCCGAAGATACGCAGTATTTT